This T cell receptor beta chain was captured by sequencing in a study of T cell repertoires in cytomegalovirus infection. For this clonotype: Its antigen remains unidentified.

TCRdb used MiXCR to reprocess the reads, holding one entry per CDR3 protein. Found here are hundreds of thousands of distinct CDR3 sequences, under 40% of them singletons; the top ten hold roughly an eighth. CDR3 length: 14 residues. V gave up 0 bases and J gave up 3 bases, with 8 bases separating them. CDR1 MNHNY and CDR2 SVGAGI come from the germline V gene (reference sequence). The TCR sequence derives from a human donor in good health (CMV status not recorded). Some clones in this sample may be carry-over from other donors' samples. This specimen was cultured CD8+ T cells from PBMCs, taken from culture after CMV antigen stimulation. This chain connects TRBV6-6 to TRBJ2-5; D is perhaps TRBD1 (6 bases). In nucleotides, the CDR3 is TGTGCCAGCAGTTACTCCTACAGGGAAGAGACCCAGTACTTC. Translating it yields CASSYSYREETQYF.